This TCR beta chain was identified in a study of patients and donors after allogeneic stem cell transplantation. Germline assignment: CDR1 SNHLY and CDR2 FYNNEI. The CDR3 runs to 15 residues. Deletions cut 7 bases from V and 9 bases from J, with 22 bases between. TCRdb called the RT-PCR reads again in MiXCR, with one record for every CDR3 protein. The sample carries about 960,000 distinct CDR3 sequences, approximately 19% recorded once. This TCR came from a human donor who was either an allogeneic HSCT recipient or a stem cell or donor lymphocyte infusion donor (not recorded which). It is not recorded whose cells these are; they may come from a transplant donor. The sequencing sample was made of blood, either unsorted or a sorted T cell fraction (not recorded which). This chain uses TRBV2 with TRBJ2-4; tentatively, D is TRBD1 (6 bases). The CDR3 coding sequence is TGTGCCAGCATTTTAGGGGGTTCCACTTTTGGCATTCAGTACTTC. This gives the protein CASILGGSTFGIQYF.